Following are 7 T cell receptor beta chains from one sample sequenced in a study of blood T cells in healthy people across ages. A second about 7 to 12 cycle PCR used barcoded and J-beta primers. TCRdb reanalysed the 5' RACE reads using MiXCR and keeps one entry per CDR3 protein. The sample has 1.8 million or so distinct CDR3 sequences; about two fifths are singletons. The sample comprised blood. The receptors shown here come from a human donor in good health.

The rearrangement joins TRBV10-2 to TRBJ1-1; D gene unclear. In germline, CDR1 is WSHSY, CDR2 SAAADI. V lost 7 bases and J 7 bases, leaving 16 bases between the germline ends. The CDR3 contains 13 residues. The chain's CDR3 is CASTQDPGFEAFF. In DNA, the CDR3 is TGCGCCAGCACCCAGGATCCTGGTTTTGAAGCTTTCTTT.

The V gene is TRBV25-1, the J gene TRBJ1-2; 10 bases are shared with TRBD1. The trim removed 3 bases at V and 5 bases at J, leaving 9 bases unmatched. CDR1 and CDR2 (germline): MGHDK, SYGVNS. The CDR3 consists of 16 residues. CDR3 nucleotide sequence: TGTGCCAGCAGTGAGCCAAGCGGGACAGGGGTTTATGGCTACACCTTC. Translating it yields CASSEPSGTGVYGYTF.

This clonotype was seen only a few times. The chain couples TRBV6-1 to TRBJ1-1; no definite D call. The germline V gene encodes CDR1 MNHNS and CDR2 SASEGT. The CDR3 totals 13 residues. The V end lost 6 bases, the J end lost 4 bases, and 12 bases lay between the germline ends. The CDR3, as DNA: TGTGCCAGCAGCGGGGAACGGATCACTGAAGCTTTCTTT. Residues: CASSGERITEAFF.

The chain couples TRBV19 to TRBJ1-1, with unresolved D. Germline CDR1 reads LNHDA; CDR2 reads SQIVND (reference sequence). V shed 4 bases and J shed 2 bases, with 11 bases lying between them. This CDR3 spans 14 amino acids. The chain's CDR3 is CASSRGGSNTEAFF. CDR3 sequence (DNA): TGTGCCAGTAGTAGAGGCGGTTCCAACACTGAAGCTTTCTTT.

This chain connects TRBV5-1 to TRBJ2-3; 7 positions agree with TRBD2. The J segment lost 5 bases and the V segment lost 2 bases, leaving 11 bases of the junction unmatched. The CDR3 contains 16 residues. Germline V gene data show CDR1 as SGHRS and CDR2 as YFSETQ. Here the CDR3 DNA reads TGCGCCAGCAGCTTCGCTAGTGGGGGGGTAGGAGATACGCAGTATTTT. Translating gives CASSFASGGVGDTQYF.

The rearrangement links TRBV12-3 or TRBV12-4 to TRBJ1-1; the D gene is possibly TRBD1 (5 bases). The CDR3 covers 13 residues. Trimming removed 5 bases at V and 8 bases at J, with 15 bases between. In DNA, the CDR3 is TGTGCCAGCAGTACAATATGGGGGTCGGAAGCTTTCTTT. This encodes CASSTIWGSEAFF.

This clonotype was counted between two and nine times. This chain uses TRBV10-3 with TRBJ2-7; 11 bases are shared with TRBD2. The CDR3 contains 15 residues. J lost 5 bases, V lost 9 bases, and 12 bases had no gene match. CDR1 and CDR2 (germline): ENHRY, SYGVKD. CDR3 loop: CAMSGPSGGPDEQYF. DNA of the CDR3: TGTGCCATGAGCGGGCCTAGCGGGGGGCCCGACGAGCAGTACTTC.